These 12 T cell receptor beta chains were sequenced from one sample in a study of T cells after yellow fever vaccination. In TCRdb, the 5' RACE reads were re-called with MiXCR into one record per CDR3 protein. The sample shows under 300,000 distinct CDR3 sequences, 6.9% of them seen only once. This specimen was CD4+ T cells sorted from PBMCs, taken 15 days after the yellow fever booster vaccination. These receptors were collected from a man aged 30-40 years who received the YFV17D yellow fever vaccine.

In its sample, this clonotype was seen many times. The chain has TRBV5-1 and TRBJ2-7; 9 bases align to TRBD2. The germline V gene encodes CDR1 SGHRS and CDR2 YFSETQ. The CDR3 has 14 residues. V gave up 5 bases and J gave up 5 bases; unmatched junction bases: 8. In DNA, the CDR3 is TGCGCCAGCAGGGGGGGTAGCGGGAGCAACGAGCAGTACTTC. This sequence encodes CASRGGSGSNEQYF.

This clonotype was seen ten or more times. V usage is TRBV12-3 or TRBV12-4 and J usage is TRBJ2-3; 8 bases line up with TRBD2. V dropped 6 bases and J dropped 5; count of bases not matched to a gene: 4. The CDR3 has 13 amino acids. The CDR3 sequence is CASRQLAGDTQYF. CDR3 DNA sequence: TGTGCCAGCAGGCAGCTAGCGGGAGATACGCAGTATTTT.

Many counts were recorded for this clonotype. The chain is built from TRBV20-1 and TRBJ1-1; D perhaps matches TRBD1 (6 bases). Germline lookup yields CDR1 DFQATT and CDR2 SNEGSKA (reference sequence). V was pared by 0 bases and J by 7 bases, with 18 bases between. This CDR3 is 15 amino acids long. The CDR3 bases are TGCAGTGCTAGAGATCAGGGGCCAGGGGTCGGTGAAGCTTTCTTT. It is translated as CSARDQGPGVGEAFF.

This clonotype was counted ten times or more. CDR3 loop: CASSYDSKETQYF. Here the CDR3 DNA reads TGTGCCAGCAGTTACGACAGCAAAGAGACCCAGTACTTC. The gene calls are TRBV3-1 and TRBJ2-5, with D possibly matching TRBD1 (5 bases). The V end was cut by 6 bases, the J end by 3 bases, with 11 bases between. This CDR3 is 13 amino acids long. CDR1 and CDR2 from the germline V gene are LGHDT and YNNKEL (reference sequence).

This chain connects TRBV6-5 to TRBJ2-6; D uncertain. Deletions cut 4 bases from V and 0 bases from J, with 10 bases between. The CDR3 totals 16 residues. Germline CDR1 MNHEY, CDR2 SVGAGI. The CDR3 is CASSSQQISGANVLTF. The CDR3 DNA reads TGTGCCAGCAGTTCTCAACAGATCTCTGGGGCCAACGTCCTGACTTTC.

This clonotype has only a few counts. This sequence joins TRBV7-8 and TRBJ2-1; D unclear. V lost 1 base, J lost 5 bases, and 15 bases lay in between. The CDR3 has 16 amino acids. Germline V gene data show CDR1 as SGHVS and CDR2 as FQNEAQ. Written as DNA, the CDR3 is TGTGCCAGCAGCTTAGTATCGGCGAATCTGAACAATGAGCAGTTCTTC. Its translation is CASSLVSANLNNEQFF.

There are many counts of this clonotype. The chain combines TRBV20-1 with TRBJ2-3; 9 bases map to TRBD2. The J segment lost 4 bases and the V segment lost 6 bases, leaving 11 bases of the junction unmatched. CDR1 and CDR2 (germline): DFQATT, SNEGSKA (reference sequence). CDR3 length equals 15 residues. The chain's CDR3 is CSARPGLATPDTQYF. DNA for the CDR3: TGCAGTGCAAGGCCGGGACTAGCAACACCAGATACGCAGTATTTT.

This clonotype was counted ten times or more. The chain couples TRBV7-9 to TRBJ1-1; 10 bases line up with TRBD1. CDR3 length: 15 amino acids. Germline CDR1 reads SEHNR; CDR2 reads FQNEAQ (reference sequence). Trimming at V came to 5 bases and at J to 1 base, leaving 4 bases not matched to a gene. CDR3 in amino acids: CASSPRQGANTEAFF. In DNA, the CDR3 is TGTGCCAGCAGCCCTCGACAGGGGGCGAACACTGAAGCTTTCTTT.

The chain joins TRBV12-3 or TRBV12-4 to TRBJ2-1; the D gene is possibly TRBD2 (6 bases). V lost 6 bases and J lost 15, with 15 bases in between. The CDR3 has 11 amino acids. CDR3 region: CASSLHGGWFF. The DNA of the CDR3 is TGTGCCAGCAGCCTTCACGGGGGTTGGTTCTTC.

This clonotype was picked up a small number of times. The gene calls are TRBV4-3 and TRBJ2-5; TRBD2 might be the D (5 bases). The CDR3 has 15 residues. Germline values: CDR1 LGHNA, CDR2 YSLEER. With 0 bases removed from V and 3 bases from J, the gap between germline ends came to 11 bases. CDR3 protein: CASSQEKAAEETQYF. CDR3 DNA: TGCGCCAGCAGCCAAGAGAAAGCGGCTGAAGAGACCCAGTACTTC.

The table lists this clonotype with a few counts. The chain has TRBV5-4 and TRBJ2-2, with D possibly matching TRBD2 (5 bases). V lost 7 bases to trimming and J lost 3 bases, with 13 bases between them. The CDR3 contains 14 residues. Germline assignment: CDR1 SGHNT and CDR2 YYREEE (reference sequence). The CDR3 DNA follows: TGTGCCAGCTCAAGGCGGGTCGACACCGGGGAGCTGTTTTTT. Protein product: CASSRRVDTGELFF. Supplemented by reference TRBV5-4 and TRBJ2-2, the full variable domain reads ETGVTQSPTHLIKTRGQQVTLRCSSQSGHNTVSWYQQALGQGPQFIFQYYREEENGRGNFPPRFSGLQFPNYSSELNVNALELDDSALYLCASSRRVDTGELFFGEGSRLTVL.

This clonotype has a handful of counts. The chain combines TRBV20-1 with TRBJ2-7; 8 bases agree with TRBD2. This CDR3 has 13 residues. The junction had 5 bases not matched to a gene; V was cut back by 1 base and J by 6 bases. The germline CDR1 and CDR2 sequences are DFQATT and SNEGSKA (reference sequence). The CDR3 here is CSARVREAGEQYF. In nucleotides, the CDR3 is TGCAGTGCTAGAGTGCGGGAGGCGGGCGAGCAGTACTTC.